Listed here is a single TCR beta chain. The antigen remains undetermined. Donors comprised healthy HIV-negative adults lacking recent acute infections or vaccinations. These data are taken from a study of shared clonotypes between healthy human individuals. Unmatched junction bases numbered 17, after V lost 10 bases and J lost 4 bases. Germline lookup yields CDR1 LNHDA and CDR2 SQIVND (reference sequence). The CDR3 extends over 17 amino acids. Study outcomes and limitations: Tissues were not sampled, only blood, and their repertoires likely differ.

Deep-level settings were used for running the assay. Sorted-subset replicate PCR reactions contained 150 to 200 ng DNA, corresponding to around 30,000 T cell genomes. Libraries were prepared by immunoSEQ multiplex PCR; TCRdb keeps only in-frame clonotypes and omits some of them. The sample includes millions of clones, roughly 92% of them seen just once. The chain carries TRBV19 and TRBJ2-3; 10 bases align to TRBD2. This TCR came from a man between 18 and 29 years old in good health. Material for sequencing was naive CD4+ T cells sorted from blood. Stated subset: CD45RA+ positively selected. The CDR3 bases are TGTGCCACGCGGCAAGCGGGGGGGGCCCGAGGGGCAGATACGCAGTATTTT. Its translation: CATRQAGGARGADTQYF. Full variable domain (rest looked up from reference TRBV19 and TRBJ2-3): DGGITQSPKYLFRKEGQNVTLSCEQNLNHDAMYWYRQDPGQGLRLIYYSQIVNDFQKGDIAEGYSVSREKKESFPLTVTSAQKNPTAFYLCATRQAGGARGADTQYFGPGTRLTVL.